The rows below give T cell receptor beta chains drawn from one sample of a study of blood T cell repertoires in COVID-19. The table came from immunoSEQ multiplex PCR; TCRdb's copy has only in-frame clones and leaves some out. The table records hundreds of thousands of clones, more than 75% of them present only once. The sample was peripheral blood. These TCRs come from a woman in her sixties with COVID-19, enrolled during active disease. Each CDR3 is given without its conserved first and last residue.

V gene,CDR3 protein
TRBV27,ASSPGLSYGYT
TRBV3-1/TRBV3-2,ASSQVAGPYNEQF
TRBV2,ASTGTGVYEQY
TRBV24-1,ATAQTGGSQETQY
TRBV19,ASSIWGREETQY
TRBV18,ASSPPSLAHTDTQY
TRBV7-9,ASSPRQGGTNYGYT
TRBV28,ASARDRVDNEQF
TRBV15,ATSRGSWNTEAF
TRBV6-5,ASRGQISGNTIY
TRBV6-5,ASSGGTDTQY
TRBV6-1,ASSEDRLAGDETQY
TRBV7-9,ASSLAGQGGEQY
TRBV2,ASMSRQGRNQPQH
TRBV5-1,ASSRQGTDTQY
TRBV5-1,ASSPPLSGANEQF
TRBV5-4,ASSRPSGSGNSPLH
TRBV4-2,ASSQTWGMNTEAF
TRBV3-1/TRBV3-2,ASSQGQGRYEQY
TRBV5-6,ASSPAPGLADYNEQF
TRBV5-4,ASSFLSTGLDEQY
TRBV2,ASSEEQGPNQPQH
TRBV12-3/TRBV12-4,ASSGQGSEAF
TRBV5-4,ASSKSTGQGYEQY
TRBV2,ASSPGQGKTYEQY
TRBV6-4,ASSDGIGATGELF
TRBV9,ASSGGAIPPQETQY
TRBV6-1,ASSEWSGAKEKLF
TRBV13,ASSRGTGGNYGYT
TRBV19,ASKGQGAPRSNQPQH
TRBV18,ASSDRVVYSGNTIY